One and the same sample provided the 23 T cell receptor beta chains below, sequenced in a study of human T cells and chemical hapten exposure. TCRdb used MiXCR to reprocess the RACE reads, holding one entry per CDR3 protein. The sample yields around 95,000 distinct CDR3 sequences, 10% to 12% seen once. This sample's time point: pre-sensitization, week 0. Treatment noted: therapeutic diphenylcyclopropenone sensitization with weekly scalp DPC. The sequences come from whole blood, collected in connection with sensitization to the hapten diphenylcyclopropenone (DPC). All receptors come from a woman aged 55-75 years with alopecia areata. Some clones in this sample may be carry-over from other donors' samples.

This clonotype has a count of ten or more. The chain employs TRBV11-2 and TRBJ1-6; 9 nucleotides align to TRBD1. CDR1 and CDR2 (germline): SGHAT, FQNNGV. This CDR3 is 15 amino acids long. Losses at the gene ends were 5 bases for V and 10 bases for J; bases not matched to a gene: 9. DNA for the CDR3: TGTGCCAGCAGCCCCGGGAGACAGGGGGGATCACCCCTCCACTTT. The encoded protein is CASSPGRQGGSPLHF.

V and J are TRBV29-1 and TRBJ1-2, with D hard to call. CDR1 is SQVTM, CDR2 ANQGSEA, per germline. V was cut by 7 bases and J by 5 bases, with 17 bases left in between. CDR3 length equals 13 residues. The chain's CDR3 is CSAGLLLGYGYTF. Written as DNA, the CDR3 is TGCAGCGCCGGTTTACTCTTAGGGTATGGCTACACCTTC.

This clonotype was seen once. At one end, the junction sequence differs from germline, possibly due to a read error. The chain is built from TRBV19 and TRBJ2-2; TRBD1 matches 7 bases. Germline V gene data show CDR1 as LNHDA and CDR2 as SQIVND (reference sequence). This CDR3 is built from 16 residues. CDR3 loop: CASSNIQGPNTVELFF. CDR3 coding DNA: TGTGCCAGTAGTAACATACAGGGGCCGAACACCGTGGAGCTGTTTTTT.

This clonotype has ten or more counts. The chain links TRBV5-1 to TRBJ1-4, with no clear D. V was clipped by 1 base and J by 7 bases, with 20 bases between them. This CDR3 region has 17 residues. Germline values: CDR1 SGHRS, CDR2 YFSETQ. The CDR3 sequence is CASSLLEGARFGEKLFF. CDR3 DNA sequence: TGCGCCAGCAGCTTGCTCGAGGGAGCCCGTTTTGGTGAAAAACTGTTTTTT.

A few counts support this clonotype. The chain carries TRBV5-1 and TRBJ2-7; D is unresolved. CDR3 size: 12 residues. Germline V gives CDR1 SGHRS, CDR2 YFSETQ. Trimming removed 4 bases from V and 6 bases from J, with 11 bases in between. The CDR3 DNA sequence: TGCGCCAGCAGCCAAGGACGTACCGAGCAGTACTTC. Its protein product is CASSQGRTEQYF. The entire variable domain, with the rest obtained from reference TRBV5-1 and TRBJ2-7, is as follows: KAGVTQTPRYLIKTRGQQVTLSCSPISGHRSVSWYQQTPGQGLQFLFEYFSETQRNKGNFPGRFSGRQFSNSRSEMNVSTLELGDSALYLCASSQGRTEQYFGPGTRLTVT.

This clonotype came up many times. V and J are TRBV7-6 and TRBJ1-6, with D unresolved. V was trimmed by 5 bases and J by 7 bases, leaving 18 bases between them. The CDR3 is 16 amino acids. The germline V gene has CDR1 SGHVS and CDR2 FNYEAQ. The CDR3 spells CASSPRLREDNSPLHF. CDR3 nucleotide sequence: TGTGCCAGCAGCCCTCGCCTCCGTGAGGACAATTCACCCCTCCACTTT.

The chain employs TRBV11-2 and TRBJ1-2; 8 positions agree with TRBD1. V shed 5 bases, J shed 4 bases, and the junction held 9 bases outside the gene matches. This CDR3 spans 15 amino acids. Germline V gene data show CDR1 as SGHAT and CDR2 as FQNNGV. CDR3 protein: CASSPRQGSLYGYTF. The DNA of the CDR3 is TGTGCCAGCAGCCCGCGACAGGGGAGCCTCTATGGCTACACCTTC. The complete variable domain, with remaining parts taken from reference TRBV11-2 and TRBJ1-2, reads EAGVAQSPRYKIIEKRQSVAFWCNPISGHATLYWYQQILGQGPKLLIQFQNNGVVDDSQLPKDRFSAERLKGVDSTLKIQPAKLEDSAVYLCASSPRQGSLYGYTFGSGTRLTVV.

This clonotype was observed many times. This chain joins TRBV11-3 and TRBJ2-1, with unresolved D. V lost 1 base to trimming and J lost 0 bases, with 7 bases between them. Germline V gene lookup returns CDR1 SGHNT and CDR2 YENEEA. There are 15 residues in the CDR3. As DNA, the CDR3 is TGTGCCAGCAGCTTAGTAGGTAGCTCCTACAATGAGCAGTTCTTC. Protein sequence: CASSLVGSSYNEQFF.

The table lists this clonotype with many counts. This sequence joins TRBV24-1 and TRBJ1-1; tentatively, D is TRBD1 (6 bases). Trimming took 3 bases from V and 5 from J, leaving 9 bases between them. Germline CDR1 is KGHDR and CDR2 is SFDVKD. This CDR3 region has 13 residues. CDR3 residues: CATSDEGGTEAFF. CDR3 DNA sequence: TGTGCCACCAGTGATGAGGGGGGGACTGAAGCTTTCTTT.

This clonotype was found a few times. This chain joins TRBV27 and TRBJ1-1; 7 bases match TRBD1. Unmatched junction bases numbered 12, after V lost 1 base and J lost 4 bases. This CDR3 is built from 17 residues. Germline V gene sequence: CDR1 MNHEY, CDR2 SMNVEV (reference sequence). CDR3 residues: CASSLLGPGGGSTEAFF. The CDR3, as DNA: TGTGCCAGCAGTTTATTGGGGCCAGGGGGGGGATCCACTGAAGCTTTCTTT.

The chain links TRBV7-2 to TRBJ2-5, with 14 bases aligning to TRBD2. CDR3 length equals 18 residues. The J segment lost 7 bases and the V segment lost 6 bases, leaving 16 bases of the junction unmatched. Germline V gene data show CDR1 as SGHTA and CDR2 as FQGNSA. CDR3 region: CASRLDPGLAGAGGTQYF. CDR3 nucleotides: TGTGCCAGCAGACTCGATCCGGGACTAGCGGGGGCCGGGGGGACCCAGTACTTC. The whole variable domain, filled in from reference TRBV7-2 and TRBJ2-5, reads GAGVSQSPSNKVTEKGKDVELRCDPISGHTALYWYRQSLGQGLEFLIYFQGNSAPDKSGLPSDRFSAERTGGSVSTLTIQRTQQEDSAVYLCASRLDPGLAGAGGTQYFGPGTRLLVL.

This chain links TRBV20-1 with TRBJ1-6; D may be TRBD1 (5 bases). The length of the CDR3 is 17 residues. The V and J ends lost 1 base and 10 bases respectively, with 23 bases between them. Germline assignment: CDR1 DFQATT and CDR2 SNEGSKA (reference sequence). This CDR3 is CSARVLLPGTRRSPLHF. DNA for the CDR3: TGCAGTGCTAGAGTCCTCCTGCCCGGGACCCGCCGGTCACCCCTCCACTTT.

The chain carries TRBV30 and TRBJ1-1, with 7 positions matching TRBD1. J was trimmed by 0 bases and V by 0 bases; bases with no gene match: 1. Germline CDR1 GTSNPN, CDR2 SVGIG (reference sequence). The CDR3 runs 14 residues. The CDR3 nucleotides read TGTGCCTGGAGTGTACAGGGGCTGAACACTGAAGCTTTCTTT. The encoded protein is CAWSVQGLNTEAFF.

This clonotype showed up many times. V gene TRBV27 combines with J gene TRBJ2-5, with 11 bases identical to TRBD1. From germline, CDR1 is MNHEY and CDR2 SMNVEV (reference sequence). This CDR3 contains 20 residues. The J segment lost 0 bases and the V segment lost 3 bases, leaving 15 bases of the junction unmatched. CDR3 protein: CASSFHWTGGGIGYQETQYF. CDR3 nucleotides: TGTGCCAGCAGTTTCCACTGGACAGGGGGCGGAATAGGGTACCAAGAGACCCAGTACTTC.

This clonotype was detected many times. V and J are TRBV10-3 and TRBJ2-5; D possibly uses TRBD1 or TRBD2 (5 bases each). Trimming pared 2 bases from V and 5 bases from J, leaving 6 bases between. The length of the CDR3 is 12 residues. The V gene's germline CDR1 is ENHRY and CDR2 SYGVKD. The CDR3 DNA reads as TGTGCCATCAGTGAGCGGGGCGAGACCCAGTACTTC. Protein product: CAISERGETQYF.

The CDR3 reads CSVIGQGETQYF. The CDR3 DNA follows: TGCAGCGTGATCGGACAGGGTGAGACCCAGTACTTC. V usage is TRBV29-1 and J usage is TRBJ2-5; 8 nucleotides align to TRBD1. The CDR3 loop spans 12 amino acids. Per germline, CDR1 SQVTM and CDR2 ANQGSEA. The ends lost 6 bases at V and 5 bases at J; junction bases unmatched: 5.

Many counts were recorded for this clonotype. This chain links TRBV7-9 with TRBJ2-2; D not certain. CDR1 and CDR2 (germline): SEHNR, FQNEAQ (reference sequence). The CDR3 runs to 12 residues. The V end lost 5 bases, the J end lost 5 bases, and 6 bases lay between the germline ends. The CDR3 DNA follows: TGTGCCAGCAGCCCCCCGACCGGGGAGCTGTTTTTT. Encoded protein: CASSPPTGELFF.

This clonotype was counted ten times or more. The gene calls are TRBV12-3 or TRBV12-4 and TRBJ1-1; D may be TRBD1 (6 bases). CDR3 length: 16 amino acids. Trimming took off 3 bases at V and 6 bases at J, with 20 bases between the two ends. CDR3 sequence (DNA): TGTGCCAGCAGTTTGGGGAGGACAGCGGGTATCGCTGAAGCTTTCTTT. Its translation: CASSLGRTAGIAEAFF.

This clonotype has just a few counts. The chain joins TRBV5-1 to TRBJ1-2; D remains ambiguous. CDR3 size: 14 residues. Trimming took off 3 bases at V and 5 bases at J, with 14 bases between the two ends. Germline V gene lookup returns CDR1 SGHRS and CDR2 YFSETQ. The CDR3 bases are TGCGCCAGCAGCTCCTCAAACTATCGTTATGGCTACACCTTC. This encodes CASSSSNYRYGYTF.

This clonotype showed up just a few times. In nucleotides, the CDR3 is TGTGCCAGCAGCGGGGGCGACAGGGGGCGGTTTGGCAATCAGCCCCAGCATTTT. Encoded protein: CASSGGDRGRFGNQPQHF. This chain connects TRBV7-8 to TRBJ1-5; 10 bases fit TRBD1. V trimming: 5 bases; J trimming: 2 bases; junction bases outside the gene matches: 12. The length of the CDR3 is 18 residues. Germline CDR1 and CDR2: SGHVS and FQNEAQ.

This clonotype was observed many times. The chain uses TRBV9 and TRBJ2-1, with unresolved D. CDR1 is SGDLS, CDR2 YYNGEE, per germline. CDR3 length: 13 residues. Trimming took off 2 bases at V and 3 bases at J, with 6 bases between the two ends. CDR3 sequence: CASSVSGYNEQFF. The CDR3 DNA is TGTGCCAGCAGCGTTTCGGGCTACAATGAGCAGTTCTTC.

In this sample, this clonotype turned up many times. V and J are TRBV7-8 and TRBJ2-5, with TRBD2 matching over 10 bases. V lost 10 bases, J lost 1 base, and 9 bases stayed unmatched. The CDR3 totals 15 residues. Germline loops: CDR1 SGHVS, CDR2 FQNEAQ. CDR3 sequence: CAILAGRNFQETQYF. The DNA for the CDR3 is TGTGCCATACTAGCGGGGCGCAATTTCCAAGAGACCCAGTACTTC. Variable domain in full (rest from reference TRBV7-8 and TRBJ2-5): GAGVSQSPRYKVAKRGQDVALRCDPISGHVSLFWYQQALGQGPEFLTYFQNEAQLDKSGLPSDRFFAERPEGSVSTLKIQRTQQEDSAVYLCAILAGRNFQETQYFGPGTRLLVL.

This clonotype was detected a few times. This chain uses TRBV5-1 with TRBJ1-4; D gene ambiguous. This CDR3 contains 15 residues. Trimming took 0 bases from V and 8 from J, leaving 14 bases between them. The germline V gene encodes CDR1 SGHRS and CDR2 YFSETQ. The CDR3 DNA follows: TGCGCCAGCAGCTTGGCCGAGGCGGAGAGCGAAAAACTGTTTTTT. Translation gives CASSLAEAESEKLFF.